The 29 T cell receptor beta chains reported below all come from one sample, sequenced in a study of blood T cell repertoires in COVID-19. Sequencing used immunoSEQ multiplex PCR; TCRdb keeps in-frame clones, though not all of them. Among 75,000 to 90,000 clones listed, 91% were seen once. What was sequenced was peripheral blood. The receptor source for this set is a woman between 45 and 65 years old in a cohort sampled during active COVID-19.

DNA of the CDR3: TGTGCCAGTACCTTAACAGGAGACTATGGCTACACCTTC. As protein: CASTLTGDYGYTF. The chain has TRBV19 and TRBJ1-2; the D gene is possibly TRBD1 (5 bases). Germline V CDR1 and CDR2: LNHDA, SQIVND (reference sequence). V was clipped by 7 bases and J by 3 bases, with 12 bases between them. CDR3 size: 13 residues. Filled out from reference TRBV19 and TRBJ1-2, the complete variable domain reads DGGITQSPKYLFRKEGQNVTLSCEQNLNHDAMYWYRQDPGQGLRLIYYSQIVNDFQKGDIAEGYSVSREKKESFPLTVTSAQKNPTAFYLCASTLTGDYGYTFGSGTRLTVV.

The CDR3 DNA is TGTGCCAGCAGCGCCCACAGAGTACCGAACACTGAAGCTTTCTTT. Its translation is CASSAHRVPNTEAFF. The V and J genes are TRBV9 and TRBJ1-1; D not resolved. Germline V gives CDR1 SGDLS, CDR2 YYNGEE. The CDR3 covers 15 residues. Between the trimmed V and J ends, which lost 3 bases and 1 base, there was a span of 13 bases.

The chain is built from TRBV29-1 and TRBJ2-5; 10 positions agree with TRBD2. Per germline, CDR1 SQVTM and CDR2 ANQGSEA. Trimming at V came to 1 base and at J to 7 bases, leaving 9 bases not matched to a gene. The CDR3 covers 15 residues. The CDR3 spells CSVEGLAGGRGTQYF. CDR3 DNA: TGCAGCGTTGAAGGTTTAGCGGGGGGCAGGGGGACCCAGTACTTC.

The table lists this clone with a count of one. The rearrangement uses TRBV5-1 and TRBJ2-3, with TRBD1 matching over 7 bases. CDR3 length equals 14 residues. Trimming removed 0 bases from V and 8 bases from J; junction bases left unmatched: 6. Germline V gene data show CDR1 as SGHRS and CDR2 as YFSETQ. CDR3 sequence reads: CASSLAGTVGTQYF. CDR3 in DNA: TGCGCCAGCAGCTTGGCCGGGACAGTTGGTACGCAGTATTTT.

The chain joins TRBV19 to TRBJ1-1; unclear D gene. V was clipped by 10 bases and J by 1 base, with 16 bases between them. Germline V gene data show CDR1 as LNHDA and CDR2 as SQIVND (reference sequence). This CDR3 spans 14 amino acids. This CDR3 reads CATTQQGGNTEAFF. The CDR3, as DNA: TGTGCCACCACACAGCAAGGAGGGAACACTGAAGCTTTCTTT.

The chain is built from TRBV28 and TRBJ2-7, with 9 bases matching TRBD2. J gave up 2 bases and V 6 bases, and 17 bases lay outside the gene matches. Germline lookup yields CDR1 MDHEN and CDR2 SYDVKM. The CDR3 covers 18 residues. Here the CDR3 reads CASRGPGLASLNPYEQYF. Written as DNA, the CDR3 is TGTGCCAGCAGAGGACCCGGACTAGCGAGTTTAAACCCCTACGAGCAGTACTTC. The variable domain in full, completed from reference TRBV28 and TRBJ2-7, reads DVKVTQSSRYLVKRTGEKVFLECVQDMDHENMFWYRQDPGLGLRLIYFSYDVKMKEKGDIPEGYSVSREKKERFSLILESASTNQTSMYLCASRGPGLASLNPYEQYFGPGTRLTVT.

In regard to this clone: The sample contains more than one DNA sequence encoding this CDR3. This rearrangement joins TRBV9 to TRBJ2-1; 7 bases align to TRBD1. CDR1 and CDR2 from the germline V gene are SGDLS and YYNGEE. This CDR3 region has 15 residues. The V gene end was trimmed by 0 bases and the J gene end by 0 bases; junction bases not matched to a gene: 0. This chain's CDR3 is CASSVAGGSYNEQFF. As DNA, the CDR3 is TGTGCCAGCAGCGTAGCAGGGGGCTCCTACAATGAGCAGTTCTTC.

This sequence joins TRBV28 and TRBJ1-1; D not certain. Germline V gives CDR1 MDHEN, CDR2 SYDVKM. CDR3 size: 16 residues. Between the trimmed V and J ends, which lost 8 bases and 1 base, there was a span of 20 bases. The CDR3 coding sequence is TGTGCCAGCCCCCCTTCCGACGGCGGCCCGAACACTGAAGCTTTCTTT. It is translated as CASPPSDGGPNTEAFF.

The J gene is TRBJ2-7, the V gene TRBV5-1, with a weak D call TRBD1 (5 bases). The V gene lost 0 bases and the J gene lost 3 bases, with 13 bases spanning the gap. Germline CDR1 is SGHRS and CDR2 is YFSETQ. The CDR3 length is 15 residues. In nucleotides, the CDR3 is TGCGCCAGCAGCTTGGCACAGGATGGCAACTACGAGCAGTACTTC. This sequence encodes CASSLAQDGNYEQYF.

The chain carries TRBV5-4 and TRBJ2-7; D gene uncertain. In germline, CDR1 is SGHNT, CDR2 YYREEE (reference sequence). The V end lost 4 bases, the J end lost 0 bases, and 8 bases lay between the germline ends. The CDR3 is 13 residues long. In nucleotides, the CDR3 is TGTGCCAGCAGCCTATCCCCCTCCTACGAGCAGTACTTC. Translating gives CASSLSPSYEQYF.

The rearrangement joins TRBV9 to TRBJ2-2; TRBD2 aligns across 12 bases. Germline lookup yields CDR1 SGDLS and CDR2 YYNGEE. Trimming cost V 4 bases and J 5 bases; bases outside gene matches: 6. The CDR3 contains 16 residues. The CDR3 loop is CASSLGGTSGTGELFF. DNA of the CDR3: TGTGCCAGCAGCCTAGGGGGGACTAGCGGGACCGGGGAGCTGTTTTTT. The whole variable domain, filled in from reference TRBV9 and TRBJ2-2, reads DSGVTQTPKHLITATGQRVTLRCSPRSGDLSVYWYQQSLDQGLQFLIQYYNGEERAKGNILERFSAQQFPDLHSELNLSSLELGDSALYFCASSLGGTSGTGELFFGEGSRLTVL.

This chain uses TRBV15 with TRBJ2-2; tentative D call: TRBD2 (5 bases). Germline CDR1 reads LNHNV; CDR2 reads YYDKDF (reference sequence). This CDR3 contains 17 residues. Trimming shortened V by 0 bases and J by 0 bases, and 11 bases separated the two germline ends. CDR3 protein: CATSRDLGSANTGELFF. The CDR3 region has the DNA TGTGCCACCAGCAGAGACCTTGGGAGCGCGAACACCGGGGAGCTGTTTTTT. The variable domain in full, with the rest retrieved from reference TRBV15 and TRBJ2-2, is DAMVIQNPRYQVTQFGKPVTLSCSQTLNHNVMYWYQQKSSQAPKLLFHYYDKDFNNEADTPDNFQSRRPNTSFCFLDIRSPGLGDTAMYLCATSRDLGSANTGELFFGEGSRLTVL.

Only a few counts were recorded for this clone. The chain employs TRBV15 and TRBJ1-5, with a weak D call TRBD1 (5 bases). Germline V gives CDR1 LNHNV, CDR2 YYDKDF (reference sequence). The CDR3 has 14 amino acids. Trimming removed 2 bases at V and 0 bases at J, with 5 bases between. CDR3 bases: TGTGCCACCAGCAGACAGGGTAGCAATCAGCCCCAGCATTTT. Translated: CATSRQGSNQPQHF.

The chain joins TRBV5-1 to TRBJ2-3; 7 bases match TRBD1. This CDR3 has 14 residues. Germline V gene data show CDR1 as SGHRS and CDR2 as YFSETQ. V lost 0 bases, J lost 4 bases, and 2 bases stayed unmatched. Here the CDR3 reads CASSLGQGPDTQYF. The CDR3 DNA follows: TGCGCCAGCAGCTTGGGACAGGGTCCAGATACGCAGTATTTT.

The genes are TRBV7-2 and TRBJ2-7; tentative D call: TRBD2 (6 bases). The CDR3 has 15 residues. The V and J ends lost 5 bases and 3 bases respectively, with 17 bases between them. The germline V gene encodes CDR1 SGHTA and CDR2 FQGNSA. This CDR3 reads CASSPGGGKNYEQYF. CDR3 bases: TGTGCCAGCAGCCCAGGTGGGGGGAAGAACTACGAGCAGTACTTC. Full variable domain (rest looked up from reference TRBV7-2 and TRBJ2-7): GAGVSQSPSNKVTEKGKDVELRCDPISGHTALYWYRQSLGQGLEFLIYFQGNSAPDKSGLPSDRFSAERTGGSVSTLTIQRTQQEDSAVYLCASSPGGGKNYEQYFGPGTRLTVT.

V is TRBV6-5 and J is TRBJ2-1; D is uncertain. Germline CDR1 MNHEY, CDR2 SVGAGI. Trimming took off 4 bases at V and 0 bases at J, with 7 bases between the two ends. This CDR3 is 14 amino acids long. CDR3 bases: TGTGCCAGCAGTTCGCTCGGCTCCTACAATGAGCAGTTCTTC. This translates into CASSSLGSYNEQFF.

The chain employs TRBV24-1 and TRBJ1-5; possible D gene TRBD1, 6 bases. This CDR3 is built from 16 residues. The germline gives CDR1 KGHDR, CDR2 SFDVKD. V was trimmed by 4 bases and J by 5 bases, leaving 17 bases between them. CDR3 residues: CATSETGGRVDQPQHF. The DNA for the CDR3 is TGTGCCACCAGTGAGACTGGGGGCAGGGTAGATCAGCCCCAGCATTTT.

The CDR3 bases are TGTGCCAGCAGTTTAGGGAGAAGAACTGAAGCTTTCTTT. It codes for CASSLGRRTEAFF. This chain links TRBV28 with TRBJ1-1; no reliable D call. With 2 bases removed from V and 5 bases from J, the gap between germline ends came to 9 bases. This CDR3 is 13 amino acids long. CDR1 and CDR2 from the germline V gene are MDHEN and SYDVKM.

The chain carries TRBV19 and TRBJ2-1; TRBD1 aligns across 9 bases. Trimming at V came to 3 bases and at J to 8 bases, leaving 5 bases not matched to a gene. This CDR3 is 14 amino acids long. CDR1 LNHDA and CDR2 SQIVND come from the germline V gene (reference sequence). CDR3 sequence (DNA): TGTGCCAGTAGTATGGGACAGGGTCTGGATGAGCAGTTCTTC. Translated: CASSMGQGLDEQFF.

The CDR3 DNA reads TGTGCCAGCAGACCGGACACGAGCTATAATTCACCCCTCCACTTT. Translated: CASRPDTSYNSPLHF. The rearrangement links TRBV6-5 to TRBJ1-6; TRBD1 is a possible D gene (5 bases). Trimming removed 6 bases from V and 3 bases from J, with 12 bases in between. Looked up from germline, CDR1 is MNHEY and CDR2 is SVGAGI. The CDR3 length is 15 residues.

The chain carries TRBV4-1 and TRBJ2-1, with D tentatively TRBD2 (6 bases). The CDR3 has 16 amino acids. From germline, CDR1 is MGHRA and CDR2 YSYEKL. V was cut by 1 base and J by 6 bases, with 16 bases left in between. This CDR3 is CASSQAGGPVFNEQFF. DNA of the CDR3: TGCGCCAGCAGCCAAGCCGGGGGACCGGTTTTCAATGAGCAGTTCTTC.

The rearrangement uses TRBV29-1 and TRBJ2-4; TRBD2 agrees at 9 bases. This CDR3 spans 12 amino acids. With 3 bases clipped from V and 12 bases from J, the junction kept 6 bases outside the gene matches. The germline V gene encodes CDR1 SQVTM and CDR2 ANQGSEA. The CDR3 loop reads CSVDGGGAAQYF. The CDR3 region has the DNA TGCAGCGTTGACGGCGGGGGGGCTGCTCAGTACTTC.

The rearrangement uses TRBV6-5 and TRBJ2-1, with a tentative D call TRBD2 (6 bases). The germline V gene encodes CDR1 MNHEY and CDR2 SVGAGI. This CDR3 region has 15 residues. Trimming left V 3 bases short and J 8 bases short, with 17 bases between. The CDR3 nucleotides read TGTGCCAGCAGTTATACCCTTTGGGGGGAAGATGAGCAGTTCTTC. It encodes CASSYTLWGEDEQFF.

The chain carries TRBV3-1 (or the pseudogene TRBV3-2) and TRBJ2-7, with 7 bases matching TRBD2. Germline assignment: CDR1 LGHDT and CDR2 YNNKEL (reference sequence). The CDR3 sequence is 14 residues long. Unmatched junction bases numbered 9, after V lost 4 bases and J lost 6 bases. CDR3 region: CASSPFREASEQYF. In DNA form, the CDR3 reads TGTGCCAGCAGCCCGTTCCGGGAGGCAAGCGAGCAGTACTTC.

The rearrangement uses TRBV7-9 and TRBJ1-2; the D is unclear. CDR1 is SEHNR, CDR2 FQNEAQ, per germline (reference sequence). V lost 2 bases, J lost 5 bases, and 15 bases lay in between. This CDR3 is 15 amino acids long. The CDR3 loop reads CASSLFPGTPYGYTF. Written as DNA, the CDR3 is TGTGCCAGCAGCTTATTTCCGGGTACTCCTTATGGCTACACCTTC.

Only one count was recorded for this clone. The chain couples TRBV3-1 (or the pseudogene TRBV3-2) to TRBJ2-1; 8 bases are a match to TRBD2. The V and J ends lost 4 bases and 6 bases, in that order; junction bases with no gene match: 11. This CDR3 contains 16 residues. Germline V CDR1 and CDR2: LGHDT, YNNKEL (reference sequence). CDR3 region: CASSPSGGGSRNEQFF. For the CDR3, the DNA is TGTGCCAGCAGCCCCTCCGGCGGGGGGAGCCGCAATGAGCAGTTCTTC.

The rearrangement uses TRBV3-1 (or the pseudogene TRBV3-2) and TRBJ1-6; possible D gene TRBD1, 5 bases. In germline, CDR1 is LGHDT, CDR2 YNNKEL (reference sequence). The CDR3 consists of 12 residues. Trimming left V 7 bases short and J 10 bases short, with 11 bases between. The CDR3 region has the DNA TGTGCCAGCATGACGGCAGGGTCACCCCTCCACTTT. This gives the protein CASMTAGSPLHF.

The chain has TRBV15 and TRBJ1-2, with D perhaps TRBD1 (5 bases). The V gene lost 1 base and the J gene lost 8 bases, with 17 bases spanning the gap. This CDR3 has 15 residues. Germline V gene sequence: CDR1 LNHNV, CDR2 YYDKDF (reference sequence). This CDR3 is CATSRAGGAVSGYTF. CDR3 nucleotide sequence: TGTGCCACCAGCAGAGCGGGCGGGGCGGTAAGCGGCTACACCTTC.

This sequence joins TRBV11-2 and TRBJ1-5; the D is unclear. V lost 1 base and J 3 bases, leaving 7 bases between the germline ends. In germline, CDR1 is SGHAT, CDR2 FQNNGV. CDR3 length: 14 amino acids. CDR3 nucleotides: TGTGCCAGCAGCTTAGGTCGGGACAATCAGCCCCAGCATTTT. Translating gives CASSLGRDNQPQHF.